This TCR beta chain was recorded in a study of blood T cell repertoires in COVID-19. The CDR3 covers 13 residues. V shed 1 base and J shed 0 bases, with 3 bases lying between them. Germline assignment: CDR1 SGHDN and CDR2 FVKESK. As originally analysed: Quantification of nucleated cells was approximated via reference gene primer amplification. The assay was immunoSEQ multiplex PCR, and TCRdb's table has in-frame clones only and misses some. That table furnishes V, J and clone size, whereas the DNA furnished D and trimming. The table includes approximately 220,000 clones, about 87% detected once. The TCR was taken from a man in his fifties or sixties who had recovered from COVID-19. The chain carries TRBV14 and TRBJ1-1; the D is unclear. What was sequenced was peripheral blood. CDR3 residues: CASSQVLNTEAFF. The CDR3 DNA follows: TGTGCCAGCAGCCAAGTCTTGAACACTGAAGCTTTCTTT. The variable domain in full, with the rest retrieved from reference TRBV14 and TRBJ1-1, is EAGVTQFPSHSVIEKGQTVTLRCDPISGHDNLYWYRRVMGKEIKFLLHFVKESKQDESGMPNNRFLAERTGGTYSTLKVQPAELEDSGVYFCASSQVLNTEAFFGQGTRLTVV.